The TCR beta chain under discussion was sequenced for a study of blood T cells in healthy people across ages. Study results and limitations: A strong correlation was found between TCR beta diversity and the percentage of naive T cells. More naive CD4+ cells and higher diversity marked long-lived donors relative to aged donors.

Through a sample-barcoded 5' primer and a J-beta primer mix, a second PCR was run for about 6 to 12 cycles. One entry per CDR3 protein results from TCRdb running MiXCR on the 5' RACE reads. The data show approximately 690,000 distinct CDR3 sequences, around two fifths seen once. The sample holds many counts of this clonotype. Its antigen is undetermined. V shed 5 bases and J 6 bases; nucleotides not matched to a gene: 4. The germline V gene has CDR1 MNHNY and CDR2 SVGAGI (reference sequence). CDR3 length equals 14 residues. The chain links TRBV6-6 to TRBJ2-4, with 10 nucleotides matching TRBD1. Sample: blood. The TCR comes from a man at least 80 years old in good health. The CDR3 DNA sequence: TGTGCCAGCAGTCGACAGGGGGCCTTAAACATTCAGTACTTC. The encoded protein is CASSRQGALNIQYF.